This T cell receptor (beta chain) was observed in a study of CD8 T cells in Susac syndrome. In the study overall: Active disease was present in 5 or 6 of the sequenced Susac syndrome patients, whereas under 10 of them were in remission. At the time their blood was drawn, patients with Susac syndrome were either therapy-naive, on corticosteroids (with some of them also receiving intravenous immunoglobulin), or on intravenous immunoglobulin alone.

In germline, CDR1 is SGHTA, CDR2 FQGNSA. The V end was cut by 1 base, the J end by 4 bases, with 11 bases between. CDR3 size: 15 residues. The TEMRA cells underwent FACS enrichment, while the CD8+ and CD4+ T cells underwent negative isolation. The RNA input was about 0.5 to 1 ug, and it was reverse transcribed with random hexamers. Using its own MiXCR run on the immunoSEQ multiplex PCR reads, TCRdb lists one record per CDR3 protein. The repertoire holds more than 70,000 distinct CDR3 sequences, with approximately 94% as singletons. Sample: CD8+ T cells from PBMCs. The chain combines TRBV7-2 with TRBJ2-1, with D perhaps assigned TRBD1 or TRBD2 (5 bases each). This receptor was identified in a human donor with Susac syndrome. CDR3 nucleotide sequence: TGTGCCAGCAGCTTAGTGAGGGCAGGGTACAATGAGCAGTTCTTC. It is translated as CASSLVRAGYNEQFF.